This TCR beta chain emerged from a study of T cell clonotyping in hematopoietic cell transplantation. General study points: Few recipient clonotypes overlapped donors; over 95% were de novo at given depth. CD4 and CD8 repertoire contributions could not be separated without sorting.

Sequencing used immunoSEQ multiplex PCR; TCRdb keeps in-frame clones, though not all of them. The sample includes several thousand clones, about 32% of them seen just once. Points on this clone: Its antigen is as yet unknown.

This sample's time point: recipient sample about 28 days before transplant, after cytoreduction. CDR3 length equals 16 residues. Germline V lookup: CDR1 MDHEN, CDR2 SYDVKM. V dropped 6 bases and J dropped 5 bases, with 20 bases sitting between them. This material consisted of peripheral blood mononuclear cells, taken before stem cell transplant. The receptor was isolated from a man in his forties or fifties with myelofibrosis. Some clones in this sample may be carry-over from other donors' samples. The genes are TRBV28 and TRBJ2-1; D might be TRBD1 (5 bases). The CDR3 DNA is TGTGCCAGCAGCATATTACAGGACCTAGAAGACAATGAGCAGTTCTTC. Its protein is CASSILQDLEDNEQFF.